This T cell receptor (beta chain) was sequenced in a study of shared clonotypes between healthy human individuals. Overall study context: The plates for each donor numbered three CD4 naive, three CD4 memory, two CD8 naive and one CD8 memory.

The CDR3 runs to 13 residues. Deletions cut 7 bases from V and 3 bases from J, with 12 bases between. CDR1 and CDR2 (germline): SGHTA, FQGNSA. Profiling relied on immunoSEQ multiplex PCR, and the TCRdb table lists in-frame clones only, not all of them. There are a few million clones in the sample; approximately 90% occur only once, and 0.13% to 0.15% lies in the top ten. This receptor was identified in a man between 18 and 29 years old in good health. The sequenced sample was naive CD4+ T cells sorted from blood. Indicated subset: CD45RA+ positively selected. The chain joins TRBV7-2 to TRBJ1-1; perhaps TRBD1 as D (5 bases). CDR3 in amino acids: CASTHRGDTEAFF. The CDR3, as DNA: TGTGCCAGCACTCACCGGGGGGACACTGAAGCTTTCTTT.